The rows below give T cell receptor beta chains drawn from one sample of a study of radiotherapy plus CTLA-4 blockade in lung cancer. Method: immunoSEQ multiplex PCR; TCRdb's copy keeps in-frame clones and lacks some. The table lists tens of thousands of clones, around 79% of them singletons. The sequenced sample was peripheral blood, obtained from a patient treated with radiotherapy plus ipilimumab. These receptors originate from a human donor with non-small cell lung cancer who had a complete response to radiotherapy plus ipilimumab. Each CDR3 is given with its conserved first and last residue. Fields, in order: J gene, V gene, D gene, clone size, CDR3 protein, CDR3 DNA. D genes are given only for firm matches. Expanded clones get a size class; other rows say once, few or many, or leave the size out.

TRBJ1-2 TRBV18 - - CASSPGGNANYGYTF TGTGCCAGCTCACCAGGGGGCAACGCTAACTATGGCTACACCTTC
TRBJ2-4 TRBV12-2 - - CASRLAVGLAKNIQYF TGTGCAAGTCGCTTAGCGGTCGGACTAGCCAAAAACATTCAGTACTTC
TRBJ2-3 TRBV4-1 TRBD1 - CASSQEGQGFSTDTQYF TGCGCCAGCAGCCAAGAGGGACAGGGTTTTAGCACAGATACGCAGTATTTT
TRBJ1-5 TRBV7-8 - - CASSGRENSNQPQHF TGTGCCAGCTCCGGCCGGGAGAATAGCAATCAGCCCCAGCATTTT
TRBJ2-4 TRBV2 TRBD1 once CASSPGQGGYIQYF TGTGCCAGCAGTCCGGGACAGGGTGGGTACATTCAGTACTTC
TRBJ2-3 TRBV30 - - CAWSVGDTQYF TGTGCCTGGAGTGTGGGAGATACGCAGTATTTT
TRBJ2-3 TRBV29-1 - few CSVRETTSTDTQYF TGCAGCGTACGGGAGACTACTAGCACAGATACGCAGTATTTT
TRBJ1-3 TRBV7-9 TRBD1 - CASSSDRGRGNTIYF TGTGCCAGCAGCTCCGACAGGGGGCGAGGAAACACCATATATTTT
TRBJ1-2 TRBV4-1 TRBD1 - CASSQEGIRGNGYTF TGCGCCAGCAGCCAAGAAGGAATCAGGGGGAATGGCTACACCTTC
TRBJ2-7 TRBV27 TRBD1 - CASAWDSLSYEQYF TGTGCCAGTGCCTGGGACAGCCTCTCCTACGAGCAGTACTTC
TRBJ2-1 TRBV7-8 - once CASSLLARGGRNEQFF TGTGCCAGCAGCTTATTGGCCAGGGGAGGTCGGAATGAGCAGTTCTTC
TRBJ2-7 TRBV6-5 - - CASSGIYEQYF TGTGCCAGCAGTGGGATTTACGAGCAGTACTTC
TRBJ2-1 TRBV10-2 - - CASSGVREQFGQFF TGCGCCAGCAGTGGGGTAAGGGAGCAGTTCGGGCAGTTCTTC
TRBJ2-7 TRBV6-1 TRBD1 - CASSEEAGTGGYEQYF TGTGCCAGCAGTGAAGAGGCCGGGACAGGGGGCTACGAGCAGTACTTC